The source of this TCR beta chain is a study of glioma-infiltrating T cells (TCRdb year 2016). With respect to the entire study: Sequencing of TCR alpha- and beta-chain repertoires was performed on glioma tissue, on non-neoplastic brain tissue, and on matched peripheral blood mononuclear cells. Three low-grade glioma patients, roughly 8 primary glioblastoma patients and three non-glioma patients contributing non-neoplastic brain tissue were included in the paired cohort. To measure how far tissue and blood T-cell populations diverged, each tissue-infiltrating repertoire was compared against the peripheral blood repertoire of the same patient. Study-wide conclusions, independent of this receptor: VJ-independent divergence between tissue and blood was below expectation in non-neoplastic patients but above expectation in all gliomas, especially low-grade gliomas. The group comparisons were based on small numbers of patients: three non-neoplastic, three low-grade glioma and seven to nine glioblastoma patients. Tissue and blood shared very few CDR3 sequences, a result attributed to high CDR3 diversity and limited sampling.

With regard to this clonotype: It lacks a known antigen. This could be a read error, since a much larger clone is one nucleotide away. In this CDR3 the conserved last residue, phenylalanine or tryptophan, is missing, so a read error is likely.

CDR1 and CDR2, looked up from the germline V gene, are SGHTA and FQGNSA. The CDR3 comprises 16 residues, both ends counted. Of the read, only the CDR3 DNA is kept; its 48 bases are in frame from base 1. The germline ends are 16 bases apart after V is trimmed by 2 bases and J by 2 bases. TCR alpha and beta CDR3 regions were amplified with the iRepertoire nested amplicon-rescue multiplex PCR (arm-PCR) platform from RNA. One-step reverse transcription and amplification used roughly 100-400 ng of tissue mRNA or PBMC total RNA as input. Following bead purification, Illumina adapters were added through a secondary multiplex PCR, and the libraries were then gel-purified between 200 and 400 bp. Libraries carried internal 6-nucleotide barcodes used for demultiplexing. Libraries were sequenced on an Illumina MiSeq with 2x220 or 2x250 nucleotide paired-end reads. Turning to the authors' computational methods: FLASH 1.2.11 was used to merge paired reads, and BWA-MEM then aligned the reads to the GRCh37 human genome before TRA and TRB reads were extracted. An IMGT-derived reference of cassette sequences and CDR3 motifs, with pseudogenes included, was used for V and J assignment. Three-frame translation of reads was performed, and productive CDR3s were defined as those with a C...FGXG motif and no stop codons. A clonotype was defined as a unique combination of a V-J cassette pair and a CDR3 amino acid sequence. Hamming distance filtering was applied to reads, with thresholds set by the sequence error rate of each sample in mapped regions. TCRdb reworked the public reads: Q25 trimming with fastp, MiXCR clone assembly, productive beta chains retained. Every entry covers one CDR3 protein and lists the most common genes and DNA from its rows. TCRdb, not the original authors, processed these V and J calls. This sample is represented by fewer than 200,000 distinct CDR3 sequences; about 46% of them were singletons. Of the sample, around 4.9% is held by the ten largest clones.

Recombination linked TRBV7-2 to TRBJ2-7, with TRBD2 as a weak D call on 6 bases. This TCR was recovered from a human donor with low-grade glioma or glioblastoma, undergoing nonglioma brain surgery, or in good health (not recorded which). The sequenced material came from glioma tissue, nonneoplastic brain tissue, or PBMCs (not recorded which). The base sequence is TGTGCCAGCAGCTTACGTACTGTCTGGGGGGCCTACGAGCAGTACCTC. It is translated as CASSLRTVWGAYEQYL.